This TCR beta chain was identified in a study of OX40 agonist ivuxolimab in advanced cancers. Findings of the study overall: The study found among the lowest clonal expansion in partial responders at 0.1-3.0 mg/kg.

Sequencing was performed with immunoSEQ multiplex PCR; in TCRdb, only in-frame clones are kept and a portion is missing. In the table there are about 20,000 clones, 86% of which are singletons. This clone has just a few counts. Its antigen is not identified. This CDR3 has 14 amino acids. The germline V gene has CDR1 SGHTA and CDR2 FQGTGA. The V gene lost 5 bases and the J gene lost 3 bases, with 11 bases spanning the gap. The sequencing used CD4+ or CD8+ T cells sorted from blood, collected in a trial of the OX40 agonist ivuxolimab. The sequence was obtained from an adult with an advanced solid tumor such as melanoma, head and neck, liver or kidney cancer. J is TRBJ2-1 and V is TRBV7-3, with no clear D. The CDR3 DNA sequence: TGTGCCAGCAGCGGGAATGGGAACTACAATGAGCAGTTCTTC. It codes for CASSGNGNYNEQFF.